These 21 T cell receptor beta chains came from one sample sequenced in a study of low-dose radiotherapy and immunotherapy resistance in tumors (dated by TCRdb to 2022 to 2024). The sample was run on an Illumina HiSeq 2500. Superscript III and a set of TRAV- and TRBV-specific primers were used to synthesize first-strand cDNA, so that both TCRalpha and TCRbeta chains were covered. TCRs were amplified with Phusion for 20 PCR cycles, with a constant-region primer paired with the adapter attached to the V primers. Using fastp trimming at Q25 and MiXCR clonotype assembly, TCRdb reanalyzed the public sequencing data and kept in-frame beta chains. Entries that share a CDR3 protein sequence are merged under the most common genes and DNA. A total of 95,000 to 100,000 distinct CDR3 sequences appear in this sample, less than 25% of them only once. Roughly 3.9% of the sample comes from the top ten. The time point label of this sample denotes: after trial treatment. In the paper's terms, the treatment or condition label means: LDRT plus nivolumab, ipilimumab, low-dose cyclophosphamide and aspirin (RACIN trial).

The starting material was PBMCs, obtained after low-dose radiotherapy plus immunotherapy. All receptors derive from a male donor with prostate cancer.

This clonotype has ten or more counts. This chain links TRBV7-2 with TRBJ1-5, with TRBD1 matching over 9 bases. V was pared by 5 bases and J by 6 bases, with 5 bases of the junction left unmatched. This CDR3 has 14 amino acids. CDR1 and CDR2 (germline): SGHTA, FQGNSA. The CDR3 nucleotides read TGTGCCAGCAGCCTTAGACAGGGGGGTCAGCCCCAGCATTTT. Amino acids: CASSLRQGGQPQHF. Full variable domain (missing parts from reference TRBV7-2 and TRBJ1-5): GAGVSQSPSNKVTEKGKDVELRCDPISGHTALYWYRQSLGQGLEFLIYFQGNSAPDKSGLPSDRFSAERTGGSVSTLTIQRTQQEDSAVYLCASSLRQGGQPQHFGDGTRLSIL.

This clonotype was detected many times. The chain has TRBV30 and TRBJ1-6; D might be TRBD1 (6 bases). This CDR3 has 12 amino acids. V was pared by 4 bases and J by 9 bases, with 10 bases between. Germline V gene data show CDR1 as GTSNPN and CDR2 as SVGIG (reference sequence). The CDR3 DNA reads TGTGCCTGGACAGCACAGGGTTCACCCCTCCACTTT. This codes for CAWTAQGSPLHF.

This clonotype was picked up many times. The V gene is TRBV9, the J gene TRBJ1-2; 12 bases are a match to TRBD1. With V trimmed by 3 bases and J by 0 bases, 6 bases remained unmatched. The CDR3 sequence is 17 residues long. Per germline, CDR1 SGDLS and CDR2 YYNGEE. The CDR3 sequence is CASSAPGQGAANYGYTF. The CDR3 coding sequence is TGTGCCAGCAGCGCACCGGGACAGGGGGCAGCTAACTATGGCTACACCTTC.

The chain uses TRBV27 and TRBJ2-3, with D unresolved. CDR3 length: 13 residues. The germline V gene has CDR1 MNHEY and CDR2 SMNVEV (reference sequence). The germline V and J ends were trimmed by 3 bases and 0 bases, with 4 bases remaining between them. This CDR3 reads CASSFLSTDTQYF. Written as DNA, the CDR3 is TGTGCCAGCAGTTTCCTGAGCACAGATACGCAGTATTTT.

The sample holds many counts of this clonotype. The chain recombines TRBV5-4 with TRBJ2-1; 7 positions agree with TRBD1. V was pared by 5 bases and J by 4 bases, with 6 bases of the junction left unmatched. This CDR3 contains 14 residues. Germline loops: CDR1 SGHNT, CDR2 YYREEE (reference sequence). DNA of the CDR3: TGTGCCAGCAGTCGGGACAGAAAATACAATGAGCAGTTCTTC. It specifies CASSRDRKYNEQFF. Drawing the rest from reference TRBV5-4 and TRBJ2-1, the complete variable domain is ETGVTQSPTHLIKTRGQQVTLRCSSQSGHNTVSWYQQALGQGPQFIFQYYREEENGRGNFPPRFSGLQFPNYSSELNVNALELDDSALYLCASSRDRKYNEQFFGPGTRLTVL.

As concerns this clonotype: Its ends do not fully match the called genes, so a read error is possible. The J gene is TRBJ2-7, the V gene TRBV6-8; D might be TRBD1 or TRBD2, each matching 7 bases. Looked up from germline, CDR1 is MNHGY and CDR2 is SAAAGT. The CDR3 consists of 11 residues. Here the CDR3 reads CATRSGGQGGF. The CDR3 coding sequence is TGTGCCACCAGATCCGGGGGGCAGGGGGGCTTC.

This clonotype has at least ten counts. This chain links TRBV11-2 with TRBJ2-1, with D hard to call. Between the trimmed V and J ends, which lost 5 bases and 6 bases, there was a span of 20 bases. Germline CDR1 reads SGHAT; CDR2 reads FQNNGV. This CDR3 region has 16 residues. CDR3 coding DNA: TGTGCCAGCAGCCCCTTCGTGGGTGTTGAGAGCAATGAGCAGTTCTTC. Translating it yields CASSPFVGVESNEQFF.

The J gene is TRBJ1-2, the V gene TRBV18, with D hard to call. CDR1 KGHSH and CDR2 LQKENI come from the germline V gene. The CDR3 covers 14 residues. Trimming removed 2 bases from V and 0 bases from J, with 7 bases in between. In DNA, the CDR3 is TGTGCCAGCTCACCAGGGAAGACTAACTATGGCTACACCTTC. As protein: CASSPGKTNYGYTF.

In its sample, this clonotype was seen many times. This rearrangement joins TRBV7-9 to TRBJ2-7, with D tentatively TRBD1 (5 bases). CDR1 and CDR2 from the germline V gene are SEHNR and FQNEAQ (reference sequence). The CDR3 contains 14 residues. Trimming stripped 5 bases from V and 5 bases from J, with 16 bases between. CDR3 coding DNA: TGTGCCAGCAGCCTGGAAGGGGCCTTAGACGAGCAGTACTTC. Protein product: CASSLEGALDEQYF.

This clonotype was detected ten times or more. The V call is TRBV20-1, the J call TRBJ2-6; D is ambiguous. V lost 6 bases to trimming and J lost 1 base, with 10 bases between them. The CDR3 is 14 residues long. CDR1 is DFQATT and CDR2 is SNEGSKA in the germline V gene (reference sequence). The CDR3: CSASALSGANVLTF. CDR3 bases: TGCAGTGCGTCAGCGCTATCTGGGGCCAACGTCCTGACTTTC.

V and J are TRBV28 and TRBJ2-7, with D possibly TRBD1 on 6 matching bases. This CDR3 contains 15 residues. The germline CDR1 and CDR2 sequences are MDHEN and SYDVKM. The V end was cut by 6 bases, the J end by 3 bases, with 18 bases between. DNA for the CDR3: TGTGCCAGCAGCCCCTCGTATGAGGGGGACTACGAGCAGTACTTC. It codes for CASSPSYEGDYEQYF.

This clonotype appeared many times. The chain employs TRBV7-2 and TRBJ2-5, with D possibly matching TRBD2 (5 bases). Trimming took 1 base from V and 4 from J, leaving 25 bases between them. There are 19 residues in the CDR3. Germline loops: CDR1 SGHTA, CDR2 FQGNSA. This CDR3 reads CASSLVYPTPLGLGETQYF. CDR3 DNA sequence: TGTGCCAGCAGCTTAGTCTACCCTACCCCACTAGGATTGGGAGAGACCCAGTACTTC.

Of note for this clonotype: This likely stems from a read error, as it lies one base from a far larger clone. The CDR3 reads CASSLGGARSYNEQFF. The CDR3 DNA follows: TGCGCCAGCAGCTTGGGAGGGGCGAGGTCCTACAATGAGCAGTTCTTC. V is TRBV5-5 and J is TRBJ2-1, with 7 nucleotides matching TRBD2. Germline V gene sequence: CDR1 SGHKS, CDR2 YYEKEE (reference sequence). CDR3 length: 16 residues. The variable domain in full, completed from reference TRBV5-5 and TRBJ2-1, reads DAGVTQSPTHLIKTRGQQVTLRCSPISGHKSVSWYQQVLGQGPQFIFQYYEKEERGRGNFPDRFSARQFPNYSSELNVNALLLGDSALYLCASSLGGARSYNEQFFGPGTRLTVL.

The CDR3 DNA reads TGTGCCAGCAGTCGACAGGGGGGCGCCTACAACGAGCAGTACTTC. This encodes CASSRQGGAYNEQYF. This chain uses TRBV6-5 with TRBJ2-7, with 9 positions matching TRBD1. Per the germline V gene, CDR1 is MNHEY and CDR2 is SVGAGI. V lost 5 bases to trimming and J lost 5 bases; unmatched junction nucleotides: 10. The CDR3 is made up of 15 amino acids.

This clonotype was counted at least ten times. CDR3 loop: CASSLVSRDTQYF. DNA of the CDR3: TGTGCCAGCAGCTTAGTGTCCCGAGATACGCAGTATTTT. This sequence joins TRBV7-9 and TRBJ2-3; no clear D gene. In germline, CDR1 is SEHNR, CDR2 FQNEAQ (reference sequence). V shed 1 base and J shed 5 bases, with 7 bases lying between them. CDR3 length: 13 amino acids. Based on the CDR3 plus reference TRBV7-9 and TRBJ2-3, the full variable domain is DTGVSQNPRHKITKRGQNVTFRCDPISEHNRLYWYRQTLGQGPEFLTYFQNEAQLEKSRLLSDRFSAERPKGSFSTLEIQRTEQGDSAMYLCASSLVSRDTQYFGPGTRLTVL.

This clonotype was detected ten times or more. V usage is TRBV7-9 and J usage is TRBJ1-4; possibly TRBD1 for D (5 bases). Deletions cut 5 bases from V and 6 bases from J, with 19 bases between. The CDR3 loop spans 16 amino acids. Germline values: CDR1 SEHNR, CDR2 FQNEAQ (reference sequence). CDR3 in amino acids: CASSTSGWGRDEKLFF. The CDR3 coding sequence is TGTGCCAGCAGCACCTCGGGTTGGGGACGGGATGAAAAACTGTTTTTT.

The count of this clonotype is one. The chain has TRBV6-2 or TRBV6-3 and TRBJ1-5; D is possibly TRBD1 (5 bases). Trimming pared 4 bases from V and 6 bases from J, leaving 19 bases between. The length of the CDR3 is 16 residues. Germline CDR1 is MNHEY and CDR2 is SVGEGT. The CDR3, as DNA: TGTGCCAGCAGTTTGCGGGGGTCTGAGGCAGGTCAGCCCCAGCATTTT. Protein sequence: CASSLRGSEAGQPQHF.

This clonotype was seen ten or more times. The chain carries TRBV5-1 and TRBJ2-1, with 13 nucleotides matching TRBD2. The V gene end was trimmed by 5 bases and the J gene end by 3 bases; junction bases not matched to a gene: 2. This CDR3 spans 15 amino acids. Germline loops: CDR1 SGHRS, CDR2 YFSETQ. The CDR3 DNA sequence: TGCGCCAGCAGAAGGACTAGCGGGGGCTACAATGAGCAGTTCTTC. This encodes CASRRTSGGYNEQFF.

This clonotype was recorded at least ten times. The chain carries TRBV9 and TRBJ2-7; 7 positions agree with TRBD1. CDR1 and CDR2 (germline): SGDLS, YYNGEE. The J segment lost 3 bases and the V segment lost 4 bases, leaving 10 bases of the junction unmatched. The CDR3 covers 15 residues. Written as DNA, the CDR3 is TGTGCCAGCAGCCCGCAGACAGGGCCGGTCTACGAGCAGTACTTC. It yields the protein CASSPQTGPVYEQYF.

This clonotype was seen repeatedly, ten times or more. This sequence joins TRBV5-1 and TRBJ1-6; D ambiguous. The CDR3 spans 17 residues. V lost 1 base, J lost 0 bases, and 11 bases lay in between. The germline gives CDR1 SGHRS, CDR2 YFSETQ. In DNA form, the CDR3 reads TGCGCCAGCAGCTTGAACACCCTGAGCTCCTATAATTCACCCCTCCACTTT. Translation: CASSLNTLSSYNSPLHF.

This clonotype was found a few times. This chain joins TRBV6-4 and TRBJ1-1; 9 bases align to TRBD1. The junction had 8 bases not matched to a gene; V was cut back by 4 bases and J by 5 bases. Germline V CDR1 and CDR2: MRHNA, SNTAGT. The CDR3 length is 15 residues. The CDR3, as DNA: TGTGCCAGCAGTGCCGGTACAGGGGGCGAGACTGAAGCTTTCTTT. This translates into CASSAGTGGETEAFF.